The 6 T cell receptor beta chains below all came from one sample that was sequenced in a study of T cell repertoires in cytomegalovirus infection. No antigen has been identified for these receptors. Each CDR3 protein gets one entry after TCRdb re-called the reads with MiXCR. The sample lists about 830,000 distinct CDR3 sequences; 30% to 35% were seen once. Sequencing was performed on cultured CD8+ T cells from PBMCs, taken from culture after CMV antigen stimulation. All receptors come from a human donor in good health (CMV status not recorded). Some clones in this sample may be carry-over from other donors' samples.

The CDR3, as DNA: TGTGCCAGCAGCATGGGCGGATCCAATGAGCAGTTCTTC. Protein sequence: CASSMGGSNEQFF. The gene calls are TRBV12-3 or TRBV12-4 and TRBJ2-1; D is undetermined. This CDR3 spans 13 amino acids. The V gene lost 6 bases and the J gene lost 6 bases, with 12 bases spanning the gap.

This clonotype showed up many times. The chain combines TRBV7-9 with TRBJ1-1; no reliable D call. Trimming stripped 3 bases from V and 0 bases from J, with 11 bases between. The CDR3 totals 15 residues. Per germline, CDR1 SEHNR and CDR2 FQNEAQ (reference sequence). The CDR3 loop is CASSLGLVLNTEAFF. Written as DNA, the CDR3 is TGTGCCAGCAGCTTGGGTTTGGTACTGAACACTGAAGCTTTCTTT.

The gene calls are TRBV7-9 and TRBJ1-6, with a tentative D call TRBD1 (6 bases). The V and J ends lost 5 bases and 0 bases respectively, with 14 bases between them. Looked up from germline, CDR1 is SEHNR and CDR2 is FQNEAQ (reference sequence). This CDR3 comprises 17 residues. The CDR3 nucleotides are TGTGCCAGCAGCGATGGACAGACCAGCTCCTATAATTCACCCCTCCACTTT. Encoded protein: CASSDGQTSSYNSPLHF.

The chain uses TRBV5-1 and TRBJ1-1; possible D gene TRBD1, 6 bases. The germline V and J ends were trimmed by 0 bases and 1 base, with 10 bases remaining between them. The CDR3 runs 15 residues. Germline V lookup: CDR1 SGHRS, CDR2 YFSETQ. CDR3 amino acids: CASSLGDRQNTEAFF. The CDR3 DNA reads as TGCGCCAGCAGCTTGGGCGACAGGCAGAACACTGAAGCTTTCTTT. Full variable domain (missing parts from reference TRBV5-1 and TRBJ1-1): KAGVTQTPRYLIKTRGQQVTLSCSPISGHRSVSWYQQTPGQGLQFLFEYFSETQRNKGNFPGRFSGRQFSNSRSEMNVSTLELGDSALYLCASSLGDRQNTEAFFGQGTRLTVV.

For this clonotype: Relative to the germline gene, one junction end is altered; a read error may explain this. The genes are TRBV5-6 and TRBJ2-1; D not resolved. This CDR3 region has 14 residues. Germline values: CDR1 SGHDT, CDR2 YYEEEE. The chain's CDR3 is CASSFPGPGNEQLF. CDR3 DNA sequence: TGTGCCAGCAGCTTCCCCGGACCGGGTAATGAGCAGCTCTTC.

Only a few counts were recorded for this clonotype. V usage is TRBV27 and J usage is TRBJ2-1; TRBD1 aligns across 11 bases. There are 17 residues in the CDR3. CDR1 MNHEY and CDR2 SMNVEV come from the germline V gene (reference sequence). V lost 6 bases to trimming and J lost 6 bases; unmatched junction nucleotides: 13. CDR3 loop: CASRNGIGQGAVNEQFF. CDR3 bases: TGTGCCAGCAGAAACGGGATCGGACAGGGGGCGGTCAATGAGCAGTTCTTC.